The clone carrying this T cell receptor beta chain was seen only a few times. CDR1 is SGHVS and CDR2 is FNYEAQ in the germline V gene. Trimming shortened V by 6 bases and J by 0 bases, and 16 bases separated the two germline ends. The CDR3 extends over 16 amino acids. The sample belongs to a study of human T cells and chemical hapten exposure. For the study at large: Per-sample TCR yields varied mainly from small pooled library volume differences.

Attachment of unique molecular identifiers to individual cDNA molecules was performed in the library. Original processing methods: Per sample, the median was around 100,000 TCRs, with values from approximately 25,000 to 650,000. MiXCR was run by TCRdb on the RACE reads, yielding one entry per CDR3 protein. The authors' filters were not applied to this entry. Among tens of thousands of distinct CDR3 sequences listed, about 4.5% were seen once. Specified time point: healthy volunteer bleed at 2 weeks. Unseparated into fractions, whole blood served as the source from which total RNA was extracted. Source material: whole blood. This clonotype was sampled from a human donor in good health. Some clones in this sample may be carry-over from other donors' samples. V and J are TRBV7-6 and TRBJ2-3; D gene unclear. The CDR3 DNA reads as TGTGCCAGCAGTTCGAGAAGGGCGGCTAGCACAGATACGCAGTATTTT. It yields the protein CASSSRRAASTDTQYF.